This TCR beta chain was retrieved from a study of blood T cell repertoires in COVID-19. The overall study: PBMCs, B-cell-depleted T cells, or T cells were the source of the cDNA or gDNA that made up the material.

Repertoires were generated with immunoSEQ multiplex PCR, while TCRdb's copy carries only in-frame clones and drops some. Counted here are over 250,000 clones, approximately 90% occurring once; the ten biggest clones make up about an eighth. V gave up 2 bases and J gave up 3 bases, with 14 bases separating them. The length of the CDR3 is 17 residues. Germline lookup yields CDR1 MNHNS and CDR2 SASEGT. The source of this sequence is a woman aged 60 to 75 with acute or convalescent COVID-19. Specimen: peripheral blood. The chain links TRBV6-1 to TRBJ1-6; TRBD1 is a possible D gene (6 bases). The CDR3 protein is CASSEKSGAYYNSPLHF. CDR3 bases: TGTGCCAGCAGTGAAAAATCAGGGGCCTACTATAATTCACCCCTCCACTTT.